This T cell receptor (beta chain) was sequenced in a study of T cell responses to AZD1222 COVID-19 vaccine. Sequencing was performed with immunoSEQ multiplex PCR; in TCRdb, only in-frame clones are kept and a portion is missing. The sample lists around 130,000 clones; roughly 89% were seen once. Unmatched junction bases numbered 1, after V lost 6 bases and J lost 1 base. The germline V gene has CDR1 SQVTM and CDR2 ANQGSEA. This CDR3 contains 14 residues. The TCR originated in an adult who received the MenACWY meningococcal vaccine as a control. The chain links TRBV29-1 to TRBJ2-3, with 13 bases identical to TRBD2. The sample in question was peripheral blood, obtained 28 days after the second dose of the MenACWY control vaccine. The chain's CDR3 is CSVGTSGGTDTQYF. For the CDR3, the DNA is TGCAGCGTGGGGACTAGCGGGGGCACAGATACGCAGTATTTT.